This T cell receptor (beta chain) appears in the sequencing data of a study of OX40 agonist ivuxolimab in advanced cancers. Regarding the research as a whole: Ivuxolimab was an agonistic, fully human IgG2 monoclonal antibody directed against OX40 (CD134), a costimulatory receptor. Intravenous ivuxolimab was administered to patients every 2 weeks at six dose levels: 0.01, 0.1, 0.3, 1.5, 3 and 10 mg/kg. Of the roughly 51 dose-escalation patients, hepatocellular carcinoma was present in about 20, melanoma in approximately 15, renal cell carcinoma in 9 and head and neck cancer in 9. The dose-escalation cohort was around 84% male with a mean age of about 60 years, ranging from roughly 23 to 90. Patients were allowed to have had prior anti-PD-1, anti-PD-L1 or anti-CTLA-4 therapy, and less than 45% of the dose-escalation patients had previously received checkpoint inhibitors. Partial responses occurred in three dose-escalation patients, of whom one had hepatocellular carcinoma and two had cutaneous melanoma. The purpose of peripheral TCRbeta sequencing was to test whether ivuxolimab changed TCR sequence diversity and led to clonal T-cell expansion. The paper covers the monotherapy dose-escalation part of the phase I ivuxolimab trial, which included N ≈ 57 patients.

The trial excluded patients who had a history of autoimmune disease or who were on systemic immunosuppression. Peripheral blood for TCR sequencing was collected from all dose cohorts at baseline, on cycle 4 day 1, and on cycle 7 day 1. Samples were obtained from an open-label, multicenter, first-in-human phase I dose-escalation trial of ivuxolimab. The trial enrolled adults with locally advanced or metastatic head and neck squamous cell, hepatocellular, melanoma or renal cell carcinoma. Before TCR sequencing, CD4+ and CD8+ T cells were separately sorted from peripheral blood. The full study reports these points: In partial responders in the 0.1-3.0 mg/kg groups, normalized peripheral clonal expansion was found to be among the lowest, especially among CD8+ T cells. Which antigens the clonally expanded peripheral T cells were specific for was not determined. At doses from 0.1 to 3.0 mg/kg, clonal expansion was seen in both CD4+ and CD8+ blood T cells between baseline and week 6. On average, CD8+ T cells showed more expanded clones than CD4+ T cells after ivuxolimab. Low levels of normalized T-cell clonal expansion were also shown by some nonresponding patients.

For sequencing of the TCRbeta CDR3 region, genomic DNA was extracted from the sorted cells. The immunoSEQ Assay was used for sequencing of TCRbeta CDR3 regions. The table was pulled from immuneACCESS by TCRdb, which kept in-frame rearrangements only. Such tables lose some clones; where checked, under half of the loss comes from unresolved V genes, and the rest has no known cause. The sample includes 10,000 to 15,000 clones, with 80% to 90% observed a single time. The ten most abundant clones make up over 13% of the sample. As for this clone: What this receptor recognizes is not known. Nothing much larger sits one base from this clone, and base qualities are not available.

The junction carries 17 bases between V and J, which are trimmed by 5 bases and 10 bases respectively. Taken from cysteine to phenylalanine, the CDR3 has 13 residues. Only CDR3 DNA remains: 39 bases, in frame from the first base. CDR1 and CDR2 (SGHVS, FNYEAQ) derive from the germline V gene. Material: CD4+ or CD8+ T cells sorted from blood, obtained in a trial of the OX40 agonist ivuxolimab. The sequence was obtained from an adult with an advanced solid tumor such as melanoma, head and neck, liver or kidney cancer. The receptor chain draws on TRBV7-6 and TRBJ1-2; TRBD1 could be the D gene, as 6 bases match. In nucleotide form, the sequence is TGTGCCAGCAGCGCAAAACAGACAGGAACCTACACCTTC. It translates to CASSAKQTGTYTF.